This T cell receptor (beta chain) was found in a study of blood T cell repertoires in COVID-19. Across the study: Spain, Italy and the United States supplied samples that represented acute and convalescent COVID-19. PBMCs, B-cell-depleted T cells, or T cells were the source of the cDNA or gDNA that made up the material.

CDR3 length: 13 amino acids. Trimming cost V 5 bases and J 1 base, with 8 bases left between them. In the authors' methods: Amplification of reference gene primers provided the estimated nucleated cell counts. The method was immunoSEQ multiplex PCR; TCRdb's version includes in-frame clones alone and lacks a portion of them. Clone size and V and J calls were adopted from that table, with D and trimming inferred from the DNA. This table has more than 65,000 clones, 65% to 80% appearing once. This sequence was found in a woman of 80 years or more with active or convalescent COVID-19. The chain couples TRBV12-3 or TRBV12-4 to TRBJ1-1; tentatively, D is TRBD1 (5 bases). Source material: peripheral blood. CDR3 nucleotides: TGTGCCAGCAGTGATCAGGGGAACACTGAAGCTTTCTTT. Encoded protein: CASSDQGNTEAFF.